This T cell receptor beta chain emerged from a study of lymphopenia after photon versus proton radiotherapy. Germline V CDR1 and CDR2: SEHNR, FQNEAQ (reference sequence). The V and J ends lost 4 bases and 5 bases respectively, with 6 bases between them. The CDR3 spans 12 residues. The assay was immunoSEQ multiplex PCR, and TCRdb's table has in-frame clones only and misses some. The repertoire holds 160,000 or so clones, with 88% as singletons. Regarding this clone: The antigen is not known.

Study outcomes and limitations: Post-nadir TCR diversity decline inversely tracked overall survival among those who died. Proton therapy kept repertoires fairly stable, unlike photons, which gained effector/memory cells. Oligoclonal CD8+ Temra expansion after nadir drove photon patients' diversity drop. Authors raise, but do not show, better survival with proton therapy.

The input for sequencing was peripheral blood, taken from a patient treated with photon-based radiotherapy. The sequence was obtained from a man aged 50-60 years with gastric cancer. This sequence joins TRBV7-9 and TRBJ1-3; D is possibly TRBD1 (5 bases). CDR3 sequence: CASSSDRNTIYF. Written as DNA, the CDR3 is TGTGCCAGCAGCTCGGACAGAAACACCATATATTTT.